These 25 T cell receptor beta chains share one sample of origin, sequenced in a study of lymphopenia after photon versus proton radiotherapy. Clones were sequenced by immunoSEQ multiplex PCR, and TCRdb holds only the in-frame ones, with some missing. The sample has some 30,000 clones, roughly 90% seen once. The source was peripheral blood, collected from a patient treated with proton-based radiotherapy. The source of these receptors is a woman aged 55-69 years with cholangiocarcinoma. Some clones in this sample may be carry-over from other donors' samples.

The chain recombines TRBV7-9 with TRBJ2-2, with TRBD1 matching over 8 bases. The CDR3 is 17 residues long. The germline V gene encodes CDR1 SEHNR and CDR2 FQNEAQ (reference sequence). With V trimmed by 0 bases and J by 5 bases, 8 bases remained unmatched. CDR3 loop: CASSLAVGRGRTGELFF. In nucleotides, the CDR3 is TGTGCCAGCAGCTTAGCAGTGGGCAGGGGGCGAACCGGGGAGCTGTTTTTT.

The rearrangement joins TRBV14 to TRBJ2-7, with 8 bases identical to TRBD2. J gave up 1 base and V 7 bases, and 6 bases lay outside the gene matches. The CDR3 runs to 14 residues. The germline CDR1 and CDR2 sequences are SGHDN and FVKESK. The CDR3 nucleotides are TGTGCCAGCAAGGTCGCGGGAGGATCCTACGAGCAGTACTTC. Amino acid sequence: CASKVAGGSYEQYF.

The V call is TRBV19, the J call TRBJ1-1; no clear D. V was trimmed by 2 bases and J by 9 bases, leaving 7 bases between them. In germline, CDR1 is LNHDA, CDR2 SQIVND (reference sequence). This CDR3 contains 11 residues. In DNA, the CDR3 is TGTGCCAGTAGTATAACTCAGAAAGCTTTCTTT. This translates into CASSITQKAFF.

The chain uses TRBV27 and TRBJ2-5; 7 bases line up with TRBD1. Germline V gene sequence: CDR1 MNHEY, CDR2 SMNVEV (reference sequence). The trim removed 10 bases at V and 5 bases at J, leaving 10 bases unmatched. This CDR3 is 13 amino acids long. Here the CDR3 DNA reads TGTGCCACAAGAAAGGGGGCTACCGAGACCCAGTACTTC. Its protein is CATRKGATETQYF.

The chain links TRBV7-9 to TRBJ1-3; 11 positions agree with TRBD1. The CDR3 is 15 amino acids. Germline lookup yields CDR1 SEHNR and CDR2 FQNEAQ (reference sequence). Trimming took 5 bases from V and 5 from J; bases not matched to a gene: 5. The CDR3 region has the DNA TGTGCCAGCAGCCAAGGGACAGGGGGTAGAAACACCATATATTTT. This sequence encodes CASSQGTGGRNTIYF.

This clone showed up just once. The chain employs TRBV7-8 and TRBJ1-1; TRBD1 agrees at 7 bases. Germline values: CDR1 SGHVS, CDR2 FQNEAQ. The CDR3 is made up of 13 amino acids. Trimming removed 7 bases from V and 3 bases from J; junction bases left unmatched: 5. CDR3: CASTYDRDTEAFF. In DNA, the CDR3 is TGTGCCAGCACCTACGACAGGGACACTGAAGCTTTCTTT.

J is TRBJ2-3 and V is TRBV5-1; D gene uncertain. The germline V gene has CDR1 SGHRS and CDR2 YFSETQ. V lost 4 bases to trimming and J lost 8 bases, with 14 bases between them. This CDR3 region has 13 residues. CDR3 DNA sequence: TGCGCCAGCAGCATAGACGGCAGAGCTACGCAGTATTTT. Translating it yields CASSIDGRATQYF.

The chain uses TRBV19 and TRBJ1-2, with unresolved D. Germline lookup yields CDR1 LNHDA and CDR2 SQIVND (reference sequence). This CDR3 is 15 amino acids long. Trimming removed 5 bases from V and 2 bases from J, with 15 bases in between. Here the CDR3 DNA reads TGTGCCAGTAGTCGTGAAGCCAAACTCAACTATGGCTACACCTTC. This gives the protein CASSREAKLNYGYTF.

The CDR3 here is CASSLGTGGDTQYF. The CDR3, as DNA: TGTGCCAGCAGCTTAGGGACAGGAGGGGATACGCAGTATTTT. The chain carries TRBV7-6 and TRBJ2-3; D may be TRBD1 (7 bases). Germline CDR1 and CDR2: SGHVS and FNYEAQ. The CDR3 is made up of 14 amino acids. Trimming took 1 base from V and 6 from J, leaving 11 bases between them. Looking up the rest from reference TRBV7-6 and TRBJ2-3 gives the full variable domain: GAGVSQSPRYKVTKRGQDVALRCDPISGHVSLYWYRQALGQGPEFLTYFNYEAQQDKSGLPNDRFSAERPEGSISTLTIQRTEQRDSAMYRCASSLGTGGDTQYFGPGTRLTVL.

The rearrangement links TRBV11-3 to TRBJ2-1, with 12 positions matching TRBD2. The CDR3 runs 14 residues. V gave up 4 bases and J gave up 13 bases; unmatched junction bases: 8. Germline V lookup: CDR1 SGHNT, CDR2 YENEEA. CDR3 region: CASSSKTSGGLQFF. In nucleotides, the CDR3 is TGTGCCAGCAGCTCCAAGACTAGCGGGGGTTTACAGTTCTTC.

The rearrangement joins TRBV9 to TRBJ1-4; D might be TRBD1 (5 bases). Germline V lookup: CDR1 SGDLS, CDR2 YYNGEE. The CDR3 loop spans 14 amino acids. V was clipped by 2 bases and J by 12 bases, with 17 bases between them. The chain's CDR3 is CASSVMTASEELFF. For the CDR3, the DNA is TGTGCCAGCAGCGTGATGACAGCGTCGGAGGAACTGTTTTTT.

The genes are TRBV4-3 and TRBJ1-4; 9 positions match TRBD1. The CDR3 sequence is 19 residues long. V trimming: 0 bases; J trimming: 8 bases; junction bases outside the gene matches: 16. Germline lookup yields CDR1 LGHNA and CDR2 YSLEER. DNA of the CDR3: TGCGCCAGCAGCCAAGACCCCCTCGATGCCGGGACAGGGCGAGAAAAACTGTTTTTT. Amino acid sequence: CASSQDPLDAGTGREKLFF.

The chain couples TRBV9 to TRBJ2-6; D uncertain. This CDR3 has 13 amino acids. Germline CDR1 SGDLS, CDR2 YYNGEE. V dropped 0 bases and J dropped 2 bases, with 0 bases sitting between them. The CDR3 reads CASSVAGANVLTF. The CDR3 nucleotides are TGTGCCAGCAGCGTAGCTGGGGCCAACGTCCTGACTTTC.

A few counts support this clone. The V and J genes are TRBV6-6 and TRBJ2-2; 8 bases line up with TRBD2. The V and J ends lost 8 bases and 1 base, in that order; junction bases with no gene match: 9. This CDR3 has 16 amino acids. CDR1 and CDR2 from the germline V gene are MNHNY and SVGAGI (reference sequence). CDR3 protein: CASSPGAGVNTGELFF. Here the CDR3 DNA reads TGTGCCAGCTCCCCCGGAGCGGGAGTGAACACCGGGGAGCTGTTTTTT.

J is TRBJ2-1 and V is TRBV5-6, with 7 bases lining up with TRBD2. The V segment lost 6 bases and the J segment 2 bases; nucleotides outside the gene matches: 11. CDR1 and CDR2 (germline): SGHDT, YYEEEE. The CDR3 spans 16 residues. The CDR3 spells CASIGFGGGTYNEQFF. CDR3 in DNA: TGTGCCAGCATCGGATTCGGCGGGGGAACCTACAATGAGCAGTTCTTC.

This chain links TRBV6-1 with TRBJ1-2; D is unclear. The CDR3 length is 13 residues. V lost 1 base and J lost 7, with 10 bases in between. Germline values: CDR1 MNHNS, CDR2 SASEGT. CDR3 amino acids: CASSEVVNTGYTF. Here the CDR3 DNA reads TGTGCCAGCAGTGAAGTCGTCAATACTGGCTACACCTTC.

The gene calls are TRBV6-4 and TRBJ2-3; 11 bases align to TRBD1. After removal of 2 bases from V and 2 bases from J, the junction contained 0 bases not matched to a gene. The germline V gene encodes CDR1 MRHNA and CDR2 SNTAGT. The CDR3 is 15 amino acids. In nucleotides, the CDR3 is TGTGCCAGCAGTGACGGACAGGGGGCCACAGATACGCAGTATTTT. It specifies CASSDGQGATDTQYF.

The chain uses TRBV7-2 and TRBJ2-5; D not certain. Germline assignment: CDR1 SGHTA and CDR2 FQGNSA. V lost 3 bases to trimming and J lost 5 bases, with 4 bases between them. This CDR3 is 11 amino acids long. CDR3 sequence: CASSFYETQYF. The CDR3 DNA follows: TGTGCCAGCAGCTTTTATGAGACCCAGTACTTC.

This clone was counted between two and nine times. The chain joins TRBV2 to TRBJ1-2; D is unclear. This CDR3 contains 13 residues. Germline V gives CDR1 SNHLY, CDR2 FYNNEI. Trimming removed 5 bases at V and 4 bases at J, with 11 bases between. The DNA for the CDR3 is TGTGCCAGCAGTCGGGAAAGCGGCTATGGCTACACCTTC. This sequence encodes CASSRESGYGYTF.

The rearrangement links TRBV2 to TRBJ2-7; TRBD1 matches at 8 bases. Germline V lookup: CDR1 SNHLY, CDR2 FYNNEI. With V trimmed by 5 bases and J by 4 bases, 1 base remained unmatched. This CDR3 contains 12 residues. The CDR3 spells CASSRTGYEQYF. Here the CDR3 DNA reads TGTGCCAGCAGTAGGACAGGGTACGAGCAGTACTTC.

The chain links TRBV5-8 to TRBJ1-2, with 7 positions matching TRBD1. V was clipped by 4 bases and J by 7 bases; unmatched bases: 7. Germline CDR1 is SGHTS and CDR2 is YDEGEE. The CDR3 contains 13 residues. CDR3 bases: TGTGCCAGCAGCCTCGGGACAGTGGGTGGCTACACCTTC. Encoded protein: CASSLGTVGGYTF. The full variable domain, in which reference TRBV5-8 and TRBJ1-2 provide the parts outside the CDR3, is EAGVTQSPTHLIKTRGQQATLRCSPISGHTSVYWYQQALGLGLQFLLWYDEGEERNRGNFPPRFSGRQFPNYSSELNVNALELEDSALYLCASSLGTVGGYTFGSGTRLTVV.

The V call is TRBV9, the J call TRBJ1-5; D call uncertain. Germline lookup yields CDR1 SGDLS and CDR2 YYNGEE. V shed 4 bases and J shed 7 bases, with 9 bases lying between them. The CDR3 is made up of 12 amino acids. The CDR3: CASSSTSQPQHF. CDR3 bases: TGTGCCAGCAGCTCCACTAGCCAGCCCCAGCATTTT.

The chain has TRBV5-4 and TRBJ2-1; 11 nucleotides line up with TRBD2. Germline CDR1 reads SGHNT; CDR2 reads YYREEE (reference sequence). V lost 4 bases to trimming and J lost 6 bases; unmatched junction nucleotides: 6. The CDR3 length is 15 residues. CDR3 bases: TGTGCCAGCAGCCCACTAGCGGGAGCCAGCAATGAGCAGTTCTTC. Translation gives CASSPLAGASNEQFF.

The rearrangement joins TRBV5-4 to TRBJ2-1; 7 bases line up with TRBD1. Germline lookup yields CDR1 SGHNT and CDR2 YYREEE (reference sequence). This CDR3 has 16 residues. V trimming: 3 bases; J trimming: 0 bases; junction bases outside the gene matches: 6. The CDR3 sequence is CASSWGQPSSYNEQFF. CDR3 nucleotides: TGTGCCAGCAGCTGGGGACAGCCAAGCTCCTACAATGAGCAGTTCTTC.

The V and J genes are TRBV10-3 and TRBJ2-2, with 9 nucleotides matching TRBD2. The germline CDR1 and CDR2 sequences are ENHRY and SYGVKD. The CDR3 extends over 16 amino acids. The ends lost 10 bases at V and 2 bases at J; junction bases unmatched: 11. The CDR3 here is CATRRLAAENTGELFF. The CDR3 DNA is TGTGCCACCAGGCGACTAGCGGCTGAAAACACCGGGGAGCTGTTTTTT.